Following are 2 T cell receptor beta chains from one sample sequenced in a study of identical twins listed by TCRdb under 2016. Library preparation employed 5' RACE. Instrument used: Illumina HiSeq 2000. TCRdb itself trimmed the public reads at Q25 with fastp, ran MiXCR and retained productive beta chains. Rows matching on CDR3 protein sequence are summarized as one entry with the most common DNA and genes. This sample is represented by around 680,000 distinct CDR3 sequences; 8.6% of them were singletons. 0.98% of the sample lies in the top ten. These data were also filed under a second study, of yellow fever vaccine responses in identical twins.

The specimen sequenced was PBMCs. These receptors originate from a woman aged 18-29 years in good health.

This chain connects TRBV7-9 to TRBJ2-3; 8 nucleotides align to TRBD2. Germline loops: CDR1 SEHNR, CDR2 FQNEAQ (reference sequence). The ends lost 6 bases at V and 6 bases at J; junction bases unmatched: 11. CDR3 length: 15 residues. Here the CDR3 reads CASRSREGREDTQYF. The CDR3 region has the DNA TGTGCCAGCAGATCTCGGGAGGGCCGGGAGGATACGCAGTATTTT. Supplemented by reference TRBV7-9 and TRBJ2-3, the full variable domain reads DTGVSQNPRHKITKRGQNVTFRCDPISEHNRLYWYRQTLGQGPEFLTYFQNEAQLEKSRLLSDRFSAERPKGSFSTLEIQRTEQGDSAMYLCASRSREGREDTQYFGPGTRLTVL.

There are many counts of this clonotype. The V and J genes are TRBV12-3 or TRBV12-4 and TRBJ1-5, with D possibly TRBD1 on 6 matching bases. The CDR3 runs to 13 residues. V lost 3 bases and J lost 6, with 9 bases in between. CDR3 DNA sequence: TGTGCCAGCAGTTTGAAGGGGGGTCAGCCCCAGCATTTT. As protein: CASSLKGGQPQHF.